This T cell receptor (beta chain) was sequenced in a study of beta chain features in type 1 diabetes. As for the study in general: When patients were set against healthy donors, age, gender and cell yields were similar.

Sequenced material consisted of expressed TCRB transcripts (all of the isolated RNA was reverse transcribed). The average output of naive, central memory and regulatory T cell samples was about 3.57 million reads. The data were produced by immunoSEQ multiplex PCR, yet TCRdb's version contains in-frame clones alone and is incomplete. The repertoire holds 600,000 or so clones, with 11% to 15% as singletons. The germline V gene encodes CDR1 GTSNPN and CDR2 SVGIG (reference sequence). Deletions cut 3 bases from V and 7 bases from J, with 21 bases between. This CDR3 is 15 amino acids long. This clone appeared a few times. The antigen is unknown. Study conclusions and caveats: Comparison showed that naive, central memory and Treg TCRB repertoires appeared more similar among patients than among healthy donors. Among type 1 diabetes patients, VDJ junctions had fewer insertions and more deletions. TCRB CDR3s were moderately but significantly shorter in Type 1 diabetes patients in all four CD4+ subsets.

Sequencing was performed on naive CD4+ T cells from blood. The chain carries TRBV30 and TRBJ1-1; D uncertain. The TCR originated in a man between 18 and 29 years old with type 1 diabetes. The CDR3 bases are TGTGCCTGGAGCCTGCGGACTCGGACCCCTATTGAAGCTTTCTTT. Residues: CAWSLRTRTPIEAFF.